This TCR beta chain came from a study of blood T cells in healthy people across ages. Study results and caveats: TCR beta diversity correlated strongly with naive T cell percentage.

For this clonotype: What it recognizes is unknown.

With V trimmed by 6 bases and J by 6 bases, 8 bases remained unmatched. Germline CDR1 SQVTM, CDR2 ANQGSEA. The CDR3 runs 13 residues. For the second PCR, which ran for roughly 7 to 11 cycles, a sample-barcoded 5' primer and a J-beta primer mix were used. With 12 random nucleotides, a template-switch adaptor tagged each individual cDNA molecule. Using its own MiXCR run on the 5' RACE reads, TCRdb lists one record per CDR3 protein. The sample has 800,000 to 900,000 distinct CDR3 sequences; about 62% are singletons. This receptor was identified in a man aged 25 to 40 in good health. The sample consisted of blood. The chain is built from TRBV29-1 and TRBJ1-1; 9 bases fit TRBD1. CDR3 sequence reads: CSVDDRGRAEAFF. CDR3 in DNA: TGCAGCGTGGACGACAGGGGGAGAGCTGAAGCTTTCTTT.